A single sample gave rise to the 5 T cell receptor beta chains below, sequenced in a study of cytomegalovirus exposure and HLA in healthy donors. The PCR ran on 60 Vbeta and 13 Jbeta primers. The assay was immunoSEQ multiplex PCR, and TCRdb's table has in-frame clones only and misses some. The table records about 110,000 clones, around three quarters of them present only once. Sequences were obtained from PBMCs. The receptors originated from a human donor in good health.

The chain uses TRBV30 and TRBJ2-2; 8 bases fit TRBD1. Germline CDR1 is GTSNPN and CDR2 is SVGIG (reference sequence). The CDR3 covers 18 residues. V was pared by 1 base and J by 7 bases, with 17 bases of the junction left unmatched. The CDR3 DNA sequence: TGTGCCTGGAGTGAAGGACAGGGCGGTTGGGGGTCGTACGGGGAGCTGTTTTTT. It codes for CAWSEGQGGWGSYGELFF.

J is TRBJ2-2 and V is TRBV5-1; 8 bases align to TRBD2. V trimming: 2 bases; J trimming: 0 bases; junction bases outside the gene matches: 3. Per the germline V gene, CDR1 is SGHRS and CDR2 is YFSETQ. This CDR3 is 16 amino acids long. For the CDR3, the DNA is TGCGCCAGCAGCTTTAGCGGGACCGCGAACACCGGGGAGCTGTTTTTT. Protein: CASSFSGTANTGELFF. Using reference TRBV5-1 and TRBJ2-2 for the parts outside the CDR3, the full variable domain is KAGVTQTPRYLIKTRGQQVTLSCSPISGHRSVSWYQQTPGQGLQFLFEYFSETQRNKGNFPGRFSGRQFSNSRSEMNVSTLELGDSALYLCASSFSGTANTGELFFGEGSRLTVL.

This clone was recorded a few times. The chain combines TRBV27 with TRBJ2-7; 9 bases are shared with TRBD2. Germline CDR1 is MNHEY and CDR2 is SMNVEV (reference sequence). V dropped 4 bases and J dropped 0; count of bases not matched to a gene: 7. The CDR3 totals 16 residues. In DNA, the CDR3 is TGTGCCAGCAGTTACGGGAGCGGGAGGAGCTCCTACGAGCAGTACTTC. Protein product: CASSYGSGRSSYEQYF.

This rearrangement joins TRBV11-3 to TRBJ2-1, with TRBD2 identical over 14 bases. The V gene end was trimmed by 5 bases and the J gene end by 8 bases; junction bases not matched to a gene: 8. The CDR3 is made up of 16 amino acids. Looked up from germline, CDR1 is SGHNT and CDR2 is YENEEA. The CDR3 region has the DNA TGTGCCAGCAGCGACAGACTAGCGGGAGGGTTCGATGAGCAGTTCTTC. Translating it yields CASSDRLAGGFDEQFF.

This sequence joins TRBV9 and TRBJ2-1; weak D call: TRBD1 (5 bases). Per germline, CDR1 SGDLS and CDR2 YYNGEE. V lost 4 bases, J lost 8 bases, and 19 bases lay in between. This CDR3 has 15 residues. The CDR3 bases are TGTGCCAGCAGCCCTTGGGGCCGGGCCGGCGATGAGCAGTTCTTC. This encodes CASSPWGRAGDEQFF.